This T cell receptor (beta chain) is from a study of human versus mouse CDR3 diversity and MHC coevolution. Overall study findings and caveats: About 1.6 million TCR beta clonotypes were estimated for humans, the largest repertoire. On average, humans showed more CDR3 deletions and insertions than mice.

Remarks on this clone: Antigen: not known.

In germline, CDR1 is MNHNY, CDR2 SVGAGI (reference sequence). The CDR3 contains 12 residues. The germline V and J ends were trimmed by 7 bases and 19 bases, with 20 bases remaining between them. The repertoire was sequenced with immunoSEQ multiplex PCR; TCRdb's copy has only in-frame clones and lacks some. This sample carries about 80,000 clones, about 94% of them seen once, and the ten largest clones take roughly 1.3%. The TCR comes from a person aged 25 to 69 in good health. Sequencing was done on a sample of naive CD4+ T cells from blood. Subset denoted: CD45RO-negative CD62L-positive naive CD4 T cells. This rearrangement joins TRBV6-6 to TRBJ1-6, with D perhaps TRBD1 (6 bases). The CDR3 reads CASTLETGAHHF. The CDR3, as DNA: TGTGCCAGCACCTTGGAGACAGGCGCCCATCACTTT.